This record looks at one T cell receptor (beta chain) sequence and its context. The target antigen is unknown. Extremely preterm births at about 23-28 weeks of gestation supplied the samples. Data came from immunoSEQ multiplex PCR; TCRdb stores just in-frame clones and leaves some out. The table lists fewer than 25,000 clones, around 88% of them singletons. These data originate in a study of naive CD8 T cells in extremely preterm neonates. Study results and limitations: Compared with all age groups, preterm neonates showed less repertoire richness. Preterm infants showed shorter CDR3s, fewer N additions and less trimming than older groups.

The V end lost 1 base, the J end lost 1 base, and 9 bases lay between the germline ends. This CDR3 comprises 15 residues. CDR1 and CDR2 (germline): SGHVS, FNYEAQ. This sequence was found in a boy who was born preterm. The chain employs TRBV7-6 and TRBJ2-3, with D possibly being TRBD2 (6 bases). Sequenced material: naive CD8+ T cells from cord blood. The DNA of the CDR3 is TGTGCCAGCAGCTTAGATTGGGGGGGCACAGATACGCAGTATTTT. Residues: CASSLDWGGTDTQYF.